The sequence of this T cell receptor (beta chain) was determined in a study of beta chain features in type 1 diabetes. Study-wide context: Healthy donors, compared against patients, showed similar age, gender and cell yields. Study-level results: Among all four CD4+ subsets, Type 1 diabetes patients had TCRB CDR3s that were moderately but significantly shorter.

Germline-derived CDR1 and CDR2 are MGHRA and YSYEKL. The CDR3 has 17 residues. The V gene end was trimmed by 1 base and the J gene end by 3 bases; junction bases not matched to a gene: 6. Donors underwent one heparinised blood draw, 95 to 150 mL on average. The investigators reverse transcribed all of the isolated RNA, so they sequenced expressed TCRB transcripts. Millions of reads were obtained on average from naive, central memory and regulatory T cell samples. The method was immunoSEQ multiplex PCR; TCRdb's version includes in-frame clones alone and lacks a portion of them. The sample contains 640,000 or so clones, around 15% of which appear only once. This clone came up a few times. Its antigen is still unknown.

Sequences were obtained from naive CD4+ T cells from blood. The clonotype originates from a man younger than 30 with type 1 diabetes. The V call is TRBV4-1, the J call TRBJ2-3, with 11 bases identical to TRBD1. DNA of the CDR3: TGCGCCAGCAGCCAAGTACACGGACAGGGGGCTACAGATACGCAGTATTTT. Translating it yields CASSQVHGQGATDTQYF.